This TCR beta chain is from a study of OX40 agonist ivuxolimab in advanced cancers. Assay: immunoSEQ multiplex PCR; the TCRdb copy retains only in-frame clones and omits some. In the table there are under 150,000 clones, 93% of which are singletons. Trimming took 4 bases from V and 4 from J, leaving 20 bases between them. In germline, CDR1 is SGDLS, CDR2 YYNGEE. The CDR3 extends over 16 amino acids. The sequence was obtained from an adult with an advanced solid tumor such as melanoma, head and neck, liver or kidney cancer. The sample consisted of CD4+ or CD8+ T cells sorted from blood, taken in a trial of the OX40 agonist ivuxolimab. The rearrangement uses TRBV9 and TRBJ1-2, with D perhaps TRBD1 (6 bases). This chain's CDR3 is CASSPMEGGLSYGYTF. The CDR3 bases are TGTGCCAGCAGCCCCATGGAGGGGGGATTGAGCTATGGCTACACCTTC.